These T cell receptor beta chains were read from a single sample in a study of shared clonotypes between healthy human individuals. Method: immunoSEQ multiplex PCR; TCRdb's copy keeps in-frame clones and lacks some. The sample shows some 580,000 clones, around 97% of them seen only once. The material sequenced was naive CD4+ T cells sorted from blood. The receptors shown here come from a woman aged 25 to 39 in good health. CDR3s include the opening cysteine and the closing phenylalanine or tryptophan. D genes are given only for firm matches. Clone size is stated in some rows and not others, as once, few, many or a class when expanded.

j_call | v_call | clone_size | d_call | cdr3_nt | cdr3_aa
TRBJ2-3 | TRBV5-1 | - | - | TGCGCCAGCAGCTTGGGGTCGGGGACAGATACGCAGTATTTT | CASSLGSGTDTQYF
TRBJ2-5 | TRBV6-5 | once | - | TGTGCCAGCAGTTACTCGATGGACGGGAGCCGAGAGCAGTACTTC | CASSYSMDGSREQYF
TRBJ1-1 | TRBV10-2 | - | - | TGCGCCAGCAGGGACAGATCGAACACTGAAGCTTTCTTT | CASRDRSNTEAFF
TRBJ2-7 | TRBV28 | - | TRBD1 | TGTGCCAGCAGTCACCAAGGAGGGGGTCGGACAGGGGCCTACGAGCAGTACTTC | CASSHQGGGRTGAYEQYF
TRBJ2-1 | TRBV5-4 | - | TRBD2 | TGTGCCAGCAGCTCCGGCGGCGGGAGGGCCAGGAATGAGCAGTTCTTC | CASSSGGGRARNEQFF
TRBJ2-3 | TRBV11-2 | - | TRBD2 | TGTGCCAGCAGCTCACTAGCGGGAGTTGAGGATACGCAGTATTTT | CASSSLAGVEDTQYF
TRBJ2-1 | TRBV19 | - | TRBD2 | TGTGCCAGTATTTCCTCACTAGCGGGAGTCAATGAGCAGTTCTTC | CASISSLAGVNEQFF
TRBJ1-2 | TRBV10-3 | - | - | TGTGCCATCACCAGGGGCACTAACTATGGCTACACCTTC | CAITRGTNYGYTF
TRBJ2-5 | TRBV6-1 | - | - | TGTGCCAGCAGTGAAGCGCTTAGGGGGGAGACCCAGTACTTC | CASSEALRGETQYF
TRBJ1-1 | TRBV2 | - | TRBD1 | TGTGCCAGCAGCCACCGGGACAGGGGCCCTGAAGCTTTCTTT | CASSHRDRGPEAFF
TRBJ2-7 | TRBV4-1 | - | - | TGCGCCAGCAGCCAACCAGGCAGCTCCTACGAGCAGTACTTC | CASSQPGSSYEQYF
TRBJ1-5 | TRBV2 | - | TRBD1 | TGTGCCAGCAGTGAGAACAGGGGGGAGGGACAGCCCCAGCATTTT | CASSENRGEGQPQHF
TRBJ1-5 | TRBV5-5 | - | - | TGTGCCAGCAGCTTGGTACCCGGTGGAGGCAATCAGCCCCAGCATTTT | CASSLVPGGGNQPQHF
TRBJ1-1 | TRBV14 | - | - | TGTGCCAGCAGCCTATTCGCGGGGGTTGGCACTGAAGCTTTCTTT | CASSLFAGVGTEAFF
TRBJ2-7 | TRBV5-1 | - | - | TGCGCCAGCAGCTTGGGGCAGGGCTTAAGCGAGCAGTACTTC | CASSLGQGLSEQYF
TRBJ2-7 | TRBV2 | - | TRBD1 | TGTGCCAGCAGTGGGGGTCTGGACAGGCTTTACGAGCAGTACTTC | CASSGGLDRLYEQYF
TRBJ2-7 | TRBV6-1 | - | TRBD1 | TGTGCCAGCAGCCGGACAGGGGAGAGATCCTACGAGCAGTACTTC | CASSRTGERSYEQYF
TRBJ1-1 | TRBV10-3 | - | TRBD1 | TGTGCCATCAGTGAGGAACAGGGGGGCGGTGAAGCTTTCTTT | CAISEEQGGGEAFF
TRBJ2-2 | TRBV5-5 | - | TRBD2 | TGTGCCAGCAGCTTGGGACTAGCGGGAGGGAACACCGGGGAGCTGTTTTTT | CASSLGLAGGNTGELFF
TRBJ1-2 | TRBV9 | once | - | TGTGCCAGCAGCGTAGCTTTGGGGGCTGGTTCTGGCTACACCTTC | CASSVALGAGSGYTF
TRBJ2-3 | TRBV19 | - | - | TGTGCCAGTAGTCGTGTGGGCCTGGATTCAGATACGCAGTATTTT | CASSRVGLDSDTQYF
TRBJ1-5 | TRBV6-1 | - | - | TGTGCCAGCAGTGAGGTACGTCAAGAAGGTGGGCCCCAGCATTTT | CASSEVRQEGGPQHF
TRBJ2-6 | TRBV5-1 | - | - | TGCGCCAGCAGCCATAGGGGGACTCTTGCTGGGGCCAACGTCCTGACTTTC | CASSHRGTLAGANVLTF
TRBJ2-7 | TRBV5-1 | - | TRBD1 | TGCGCCAGCAGCTCTTGGACAGGGGAAAACTACGAGCAGTACTTC | CASSSWTGENYEQYF
TRBJ2-2 | TRBV5-4 | - | - | TGTGCCAGCAGCTTGGCCCGGGTGAACACCGGGGAGCTGTTTTTT | CASSLARVNTGELFF
TRBJ1-2 | TRBV20-1 | few | - | TGCAGTGCTTTCATCTATGGCTACACCTTC | CSAFIYGYTF
TRBJ1-2 | TRBV6-6 | - | TRBD1 | TGTGCCAGCAGTGGACCGGGACAGGGAGGGGGCTACACCTTC | CASSGPGQGGGYTF
TRBJ2-7 | TRBV19 | - | - | TGTGCCAGTAGTTCTGGGTGGGCTCGGGGAGACTACGAGCAGTACTTC | CASSSGWARGDYEQYF
TRBJ2-7 | TRBV11-2 | - | - | TGTGCCAGCAGCTTAGAAGTCAACTCCTACGAGCAGTACTTC | CASSLEVNSYEQYF
TRBJ1-4 | TRBV7-2 | - | TRBD1 | TGTGCCAGCAGCTCCGACAGGGGGTATGAAAAACTGTTTTTT | CASSSDRGYEKLFF
TRBJ1-1 | TRBV27 | - | - | TGTGCCAGCAGTTCCGACGGGTGGAACACTGAAGCTTTCTTT | CASSSDGWNTEAFF
TRBJ1-6 | TRBV11-2 | - | TRBD1 | TGTGCCAGCAGCTCATTACAGGGGAAATCACCCCTCCACTTT | CASSSLQGKSPLHF
TRBJ2-1 | TRBV6-4 | - | - | TGTGCCAGCAGGGCAAGCGGTAGCTCCTACAATGAGCAGTTCTTC | CASRASGSSYNEQFF
TRBJ1-2 | TRBV29-1 | - | - | TGCAGCGTTGAGGGACAAGGGCCAGGGTACGGCTACACCTTC | CSVEGQGPGYGYTF
TRBJ2-1 | TRBV9 | - | - | TGTGCCAGCAGCGTAGTTCTGGATGGGCACAATGAGCAGTTCTTC | CASSVVLDGHNEQFF
TRBJ2-1 | TRBV27 | - | TRBD2 | TGTGCCAGCAGTTTCCTAGCGGGGTACAATGAGCAGTTCTTC | CASSFLAGYNEQFF
TRBJ2-2 | TRBV5-6 | - | TRBD2 | TGTGCCAGCAGCTCACGTAGCGGGAGTTCCCTTTCCGGGGAGCTGTTTTTT | CASSSRSGSSLSGELFF
TRBJ1-5 | TRBV28 | - | - | TGTGCCAGCAGTTGGGGGGCGCATAATCAGCCCCAGCATTTT | CASSWGAHNQPQHF
TRBJ2-1 | TRBV5-1 | - | TRBD2 | TGCGCCAGCAGCACCGGGACTAGCGACTTCAATGAGCAGTTCTTC | CASSTGTSDFNEQFF
TRBJ2-7 | TRBV6-4 | - | TRBD2 | TGTGCCAGCACCTCCGGGACTATCTACGAGCAGTACTTC | CASTSGTIYEQYF
TRBJ1-1 | TRBV10-2 | - | TRBD1 | TGCGCCAGCAGGACCGGGACAGGGGTAGGCGCTGAAGCTTTCTTT | CASRTGTGVGAEAFF
TRBJ1-6 | TRBV19 | - | - | TGTGCCAGTAGTATCAACATGAATTCACCCCTCCACTTT | CASSINMNSPLHF
TRBJ2-5 | TRBV14 | once | - | TGTGCCAGCAGCCAAGAGTGGCCCGCAGAGACCCAGTACTTC | CASSQEWPAETQYF
TRBJ1-4 | TRBV6-5 | once | - | TGTGCCAGCAGTTCAGGACGGAAAACTAATGAAAAACTGTTTTTT | CASSSGRKTNEKLFF
TRBJ1-4 | TRBV19 | - | - | TGTGCCAGTAGTAACGGGGCAGCAACTAATGAAAAACTGTTTTTT | CASSNGAATNEKLFF
TRBJ2-7 | TRBV5-4 | - | - | TGTGCCAGCAGCCCACCTCCCGGCAGGGGGGCCTACGAGCAGTACTTC | CASSPPPGRGAYEQYF
TRBJ2-1 | TRBV19 | - | TRBD2 | TGTGCCAGTAAAGGGACTAGCGGGAGCTCCTACAATGAGCAGTTCTTC | CASKGTSGSSYNEQFF
TRBJ2-1 | TRBV29-1 | - | TRBD2 | TGCACCGCTAGATGGAGCGGGAGGATCAATGAGCAGTTCTTC | CTARWSGRINEQFF
TRBJ2-7 | TRBV6-1 | - | - | TGTGCCAGCAGTGAAGGTACCACCACCTACGAGCAGTACTTC | CASSEGTTTYEQYF
TRBJ2-1 | TRBV2 | once | - | TGTGCCAGCAGACGAGGGTCTTCCTACAATGAGCAGTTCTTC | CASRRGSSYNEQFF